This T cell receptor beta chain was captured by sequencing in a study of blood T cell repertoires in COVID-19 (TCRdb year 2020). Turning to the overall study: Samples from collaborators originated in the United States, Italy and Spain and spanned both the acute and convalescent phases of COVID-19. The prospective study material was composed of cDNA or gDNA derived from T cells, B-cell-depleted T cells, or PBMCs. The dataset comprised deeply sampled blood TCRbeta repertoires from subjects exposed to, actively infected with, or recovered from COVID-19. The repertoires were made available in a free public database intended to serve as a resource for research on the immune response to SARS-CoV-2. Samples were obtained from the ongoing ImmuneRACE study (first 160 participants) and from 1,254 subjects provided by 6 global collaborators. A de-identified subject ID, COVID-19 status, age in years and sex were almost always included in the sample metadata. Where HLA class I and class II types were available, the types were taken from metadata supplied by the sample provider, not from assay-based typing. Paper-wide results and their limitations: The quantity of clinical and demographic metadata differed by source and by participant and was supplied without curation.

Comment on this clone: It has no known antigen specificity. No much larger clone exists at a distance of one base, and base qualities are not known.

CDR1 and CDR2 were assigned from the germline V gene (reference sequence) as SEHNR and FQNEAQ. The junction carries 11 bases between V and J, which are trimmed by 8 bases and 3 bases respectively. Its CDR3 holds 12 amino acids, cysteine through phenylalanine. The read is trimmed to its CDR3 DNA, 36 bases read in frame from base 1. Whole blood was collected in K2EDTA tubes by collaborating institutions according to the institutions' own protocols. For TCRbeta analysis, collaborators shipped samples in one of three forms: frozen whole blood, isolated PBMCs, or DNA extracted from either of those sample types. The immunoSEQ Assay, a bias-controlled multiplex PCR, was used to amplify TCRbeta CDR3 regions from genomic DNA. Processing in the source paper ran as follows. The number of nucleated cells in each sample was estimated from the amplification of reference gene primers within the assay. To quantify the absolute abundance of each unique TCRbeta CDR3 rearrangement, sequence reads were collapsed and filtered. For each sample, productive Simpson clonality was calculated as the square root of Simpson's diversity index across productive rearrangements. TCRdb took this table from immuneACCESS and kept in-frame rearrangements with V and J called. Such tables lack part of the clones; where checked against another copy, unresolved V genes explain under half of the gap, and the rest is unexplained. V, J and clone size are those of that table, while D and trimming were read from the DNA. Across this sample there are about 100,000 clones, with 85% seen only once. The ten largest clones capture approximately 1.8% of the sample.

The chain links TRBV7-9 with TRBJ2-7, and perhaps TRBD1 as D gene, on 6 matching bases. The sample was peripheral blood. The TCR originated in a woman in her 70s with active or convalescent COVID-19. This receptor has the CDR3 CASGGRGYEQYF. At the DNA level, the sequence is TGTGCCAGCGGCGGCAGGGGCTACGAGCAGTACTTC.